This TCR beta chain originates from a study of cytomegalovirus exposure and HLA in healthy donors. With V trimmed by 5 bases and J by 7 bases, 11 bases remained unmatched. The CDR3 spans 15 residues. Germline V gene data show CDR1 as SGHNT and CDR2 as YENEEA. The study, taken as a whole, reports: Rarity held for most TCR sequences, but there were some public TCRs that occurred in many donors. Certain sequence variants were highly shared and formed a cluster, and this cluster was likely a sequencing artifact.

The PCR used 60 Vbeta and 13 Jbeta primers. Here immunoSEQ multiplex PCR was the method, and the copy in TCRdb shows in-frame clones only, minus some. This sample has about 110,000 clones, with 79% found just once. With respect to this clone: The antigen is not known.

The chain employs TRBV11-3 and TRBJ2-1; 7 nucleotides line up with TRBD2. This receptor was identified in a woman aged 35 to 49 in good health and CMV-seronegative. The material sequenced was PBMCs. The CDR3 spells CASSHRGGRGNEQFF. As DNA, the CDR3 is TGTGCCAGCAGCCACCGGGGCGGGAGAGGAAATGAGCAGTTCTTC.